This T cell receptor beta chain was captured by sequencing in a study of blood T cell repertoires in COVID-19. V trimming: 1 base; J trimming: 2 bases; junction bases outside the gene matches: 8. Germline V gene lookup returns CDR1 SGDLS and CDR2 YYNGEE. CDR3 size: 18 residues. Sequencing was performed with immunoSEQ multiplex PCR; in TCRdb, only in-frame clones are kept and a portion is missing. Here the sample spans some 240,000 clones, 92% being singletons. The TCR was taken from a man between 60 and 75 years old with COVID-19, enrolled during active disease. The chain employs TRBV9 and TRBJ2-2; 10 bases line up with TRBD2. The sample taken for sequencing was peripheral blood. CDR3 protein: CASSVQASGGPNTGELFF. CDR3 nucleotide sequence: TGTGCCAGCAGCGTACAGGCTAGCGGGGGCCCTAACACCGGGGAGCTGTTTTTT.